The present T cell receptor beta chain was sequenced within a study of T cell repertoires in cytomegalovirus infection. Germline CDR1 SGHTA, CDR2 FQGNSA. CDR3 length: 14 residues. Study findings and constraints: CMV carriers having the relevant HLA were flagged by cumulative public TCR beta family frequency. The ex vivo response showed dominance by HLA-C-restricted CMV-specific TCR beta clonotypes.

TCRdb analysed the reads with MiXCR anew, one entry per CDR3 protein. The table lists approximately 910,000 distinct CDR3 sequences, roughly a third of them singletons. This clonotype was detected only once. Its antigen is not identified. This may come from a read error, since a much larger clone is one base off. The source is a human donor in good health (CMV status not recorded). Some clones in this sample may be carry-over from other donors' samples. The material was cultured CD8+ T cells from PBMCs, obtained from culture after CMV antigen stimulation. The V gene is TRBV7-2, the J gene TRBJ2-1; D is uncertain. DNA of the CDR3: TGTGCCATCAGCCCCTCGGGCCCTTACAATGAGCAGTTCTTC. Its protein is CAISPSGPYNEQFF.